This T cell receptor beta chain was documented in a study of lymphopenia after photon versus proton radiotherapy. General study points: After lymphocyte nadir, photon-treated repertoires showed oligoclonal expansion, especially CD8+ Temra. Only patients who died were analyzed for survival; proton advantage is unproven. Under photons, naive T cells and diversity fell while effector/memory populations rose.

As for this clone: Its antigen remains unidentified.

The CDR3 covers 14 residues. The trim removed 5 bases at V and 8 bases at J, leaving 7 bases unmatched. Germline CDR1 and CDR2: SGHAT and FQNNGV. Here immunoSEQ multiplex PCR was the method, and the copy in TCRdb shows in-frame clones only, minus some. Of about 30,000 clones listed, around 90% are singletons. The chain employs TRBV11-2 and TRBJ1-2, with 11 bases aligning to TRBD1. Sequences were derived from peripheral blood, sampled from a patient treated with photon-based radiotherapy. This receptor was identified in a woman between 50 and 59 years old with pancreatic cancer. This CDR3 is CASSDWTGGEGYTF. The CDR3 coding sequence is TGTGCCAGCAGCGACTGGACAGGGGGCGAGGGCTACACCTTC. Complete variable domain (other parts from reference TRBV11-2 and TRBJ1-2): EAGVAQSPRYKIIEKRQSVAFWCNPISGHATLYWYQQILGQGPKLLIQFQNNGVVDDSQLPKDRFSAERLKGVDSTLKIQPAKLEDSAVYLCASSDWTGGEGYTFGSGTRLTVV.